The rows below give T cell receptor beta chains drawn from one sample of a study of cytomegalovirus exposure and HLA in healthy donors. Measured with immunoSEQ multiplex PCR; TCRdb has only the in-frame clones, and not every one. The table shows approximately 150,000 clones, with 80% occurring only once. The sequenced sample was PBMCs. These receptors were obtained from a woman in her thirties or forties in good health and CMV-seronegative. Both conserved end residues are part of each CDR3. D genes are given only for firm matches. Clone size is given for some rows only: seen once, a few or many times, or a class if the clone is expanded.

v_gene,d_gene,j_gene,abundance,CDR3nt,CDR3aa
TRBV19,TRBD1,TRBJ2-5,.,TGTGCCAGTGGGGGGACAGGTCAAGAGACCCAGTACTTC,CASGGTGQETQYF
TRBV4-1,.,TRBJ2-5,.,TGCGCCAGCAGCCCACTTAGAGGCTCCCAAGAGACCCAGTACTTC,CASSPLRGSQETQYF
TRBV5-4,TRBD1,TRBJ1-3,.,TGTGCCAGCAGCTTGGGCCCAGGGGGCGTCTCTGGAAACACCATATATTTT,CASSLGPGGVSGNTIYF
TRBV11-2,.,TRBJ2-7,few,TGTGCCAGCAGCCCCGGGGCGGGGCCCCGTTACGAGCAGTACTTC,CASSPGAGPRYEQYF
TRBV7-2,TRBD2,TRBJ2-3,.,TGTGCCAGCAGCTTTGGGGGAGGGTTCACAGATACGCAGTATTTT,CASSFGGGFTDTQYF
TRBV7-3,.,TRBJ2-6,few,TGTGCCAGCAGCTTAGAAGGCGGTGGGGCCAACGTCCTGACTTTC,CASSLEGGGANVLTF
TRBV5-4,TRBD2,TRBJ2-5,.,TGTGCCAGCAGCTTTAGCGGGAGCGGTCAAGAGACCCAGTACTTC,CASSFSGSGQETQYF
TRBV5-4,TRBD1,TRBJ2-7,.,TGTGCCAGCAGCTTGGACAGGGGCTTCCACGAGCAGTACTTC,CASSLDRGFHEQYF
TRBV6-5,.,TRBJ2-7,.,TGTGCCAGCAGTTACTCGGGTAGGGACTACGAGCAGTACTTC,CASSYSGRDYEQYF
TRBV5-1,.,TRBJ2-3,.,TGCGCCAGCAGCCCGCCCCGTCGGCAGGGCTTGCGAGGCACAGATACGCAGTATTTT,CASSPPRRQGLRGTDTQYF
TRBV7-9,.,TRBJ1-2,.,TGTGCCAGCAGCTCGACTGAAGACTATGGCTACACCTTC,CASSSTEDYGYTF
TRBV13,.,TRBJ2-5,few,TGTGCCAGCAGTCTGATCGACCGGGTAAACCAAGAGACCCAGTACTTC,CASSLIDRVNQETQYF
TRBV19,TRBD2,TRBJ2-3,.,TGTGCCAGTAGTATCTTAGCGGGGGGGGCTGATACGCAGTATTTT,CASSILAGGADTQYF
TRBV2,.,TRBJ1-4,.,TGTGCCAGCAGTGAGGAGGAGGCCGCTAATGAAAAACTGTTTTTT,CASSEEEAANEKLFF
TRBV7-9,TRBD2,TRBJ2-3,.,TGTGCCAGCAGCTTAATAGCGGGGGAGAACACAGATACGCAGTATTTT,CASSLIAGENTDTQYF
TRBV19,TRBD2,TRBJ2-7,.,TGTGCCACCCAAAGTGGACTAGGAGCCTACGAGCAGTACTTC,CATQSGLGAYEQYF
TRBV11-3,.,TRBJ2-1,.,TGTGCCAGCAGCTTAGTGCCCTCTAGCTCCTACAATGAGCAGTTCTTC,CASSLVPSSSYNEQFF
TRBV11-2,TRBD1,TRBJ2-6,.,TGTGCCAGCAGCGAGTTAGGGGGCGCTGGGGCCAACGTCCTGACTTTC,CASSELGGAGANVLTF
TRBV19,.,TRBJ2-3,.,TGTGCCAGTAGTATCGGGCAGCAGGGCACGCAGTATTTT,CASSIGQQGTQYF
TRBV29-1,.,TRBJ2-1,.,TGCAGCTCCCTAGGGGGTGAGCAGTTCTTC,CSSLGGEQFF
TRBV7-2,.,TRBJ2-7,.,TGTGCCAGCAGTCGCCCCGGCGGCTACGAGCAGTACTTC,CASSRPGGYEQYF
TRBV7-9,TRBD2,TRBJ2-3,.,TGTGCCAGCAGCTTCTTAACTAGCGGCAACACAGATACGCAGTATTTT,CASSFLTSGNTDTQYF
TRBV5-1,.,TRBJ2-5,.,TGCGCCAGCACCCGAAATGACAGGAGCGAGACCCAGTACTTC,CASTRNDRSETQYF
TRBV19,.,TRBJ1-2,.,TGTGCCACCCTAAACAGGGACAACTATGGCTACACCTTC,CATLNRDNYGYTF
TRBV21-1,.,TRBJ2-7,.,TGTGCCATCGTCAAGGGAGGACAGGCGGTTGTAAAGAGGCCTAGGGCTCCGACCTCCTACGAGCAGTACTTC,CAIVKGGQAVVKRPRAPTSYEQYF
TRBV7-6,TRBD2,TRBJ2-7,.,TGTGCCAGCAGCTCGGGACTAGCGGGAGTGGGTTACGAGCAGTACTTC,CASSSGLAGVGYEQYF
TRBV7-2,TRBD2,TRBJ2-3,few,TGTGCCAGCAGCTTAGTAGCTAGCGGTCCCTTGAGGGATACGCAGTATTTT,CASSLVASGPLRDTQYF
TRBV7-3,TRBD2,TRBJ2-2,.,TGTGCCAGCAGCTCCGCAGCGGGAGTGGTCGGGGAGCTGTTTTTT,CASSSAAGVVGELFF
TRBV7-6,TRBD1,TRBJ2-1,.,TGTGCCAGCAGCGGACAGGGTTCCTACAATGAGCAGTTCTTC,CASSGQGSYNEQFF
TRBV18,.,TRBJ2-3,.,TGTGCCAGCTCACCACTCCGGGACACAGATACGCAGTATTTT,CASSPLRDTDTQYF
TRBV7-2,TRBD2,TRBJ2-7,.,TGTGCCAGCAGCTTTTCAACTAGCGGGGCCTACGAGCAGTACTTC,CASSFSTSGAYEQYF
TRBV7-8,.,TRBJ1-1,.,TGTGCCAGCAGCTCATGGGGGGAGGAGAACACTGAAGCTTTCTTT,CASSSWGEENTEAFF
TRBV6-6,.,TRBJ2-5,.,TGTGCCAGCAGTTCTGCTTTCAGCCAAGAGACCCAGTACTTC,CASSSAFSQETQYF
TRBV28,TRBD2,TRBJ2-3,.,TGTGCCAGCAGTTTCGAGCGGGAACCTAGCACAGATACGCAGTATTTT,CASSFEREPSTDTQYF
TRBV7-2,TRBD2,TRBJ2-3,.,TGTGCCAGCAGCACCGGGACTATGGCAGATACGCAGTATTTT,CASSTGTMADTQYF
TRBV28,.,TRBJ1-3,.,TGTGCCAGCAGACAGCAAGCCTCTGGAAACACCATATATTTT,CASRQQASGNTIYF
TRBV4-2,TRBD2,TRBJ2-7,.,TGTGCCAGCAGCCAAGAGAGAGAAACCGGGACTACGACGAACACCTCTATTTCCTACGAGCAGTACTTC,CASSQERETGTTTNTSISYEQYF
TRBV7-9,TRBD1,TRBJ2-3,.,TGTGCCAGCAGCTTCGAGGGGGCCCCTAGCACAGATACGCAGTATTTT,CASSFEGAPSTDTQYF
TRBV7-6,.,TRBJ2-7,.,TGTGCCAGCAGCCCCCACATAGCCTACGAGCAGTACTTC,CASSPHIAYEQYF
TRBV9,TRBD1,TRBJ2-7,few,TGTGCCAGCAGCGTATCCGGGACAGGGGGCGACGAGCAGTACTTC,CASSVSGTGGDEQYF
TRBV7-9,TRBD1,TRBJ2-7,.,TGTGCCAGCAGCTTCGGGGACAGGTTCAGGCAGTACTTC,CASSFGDRFRQYF
TRBV15,TRBD1,TRBJ1-5,.,TGTGCCACCAGCGTAGACAGGGATGATCAGCCCCAGCATTTT,CATSVDRDDQPQHF
TRBV9,.,TRBJ2-2,.,TGTGCCAGCAGCGTGGCTAGCACGAACACCGGGGAGCTGTTTTTT,CASSVASTNTGELFF
TRBV25-1,TRBD1,TRBJ1-2,.,TGTGCCAGCAGTGAATGGGGGACAGGAGGTGGCTACACCTTC,CASSEWGTGGGYTF
TRBV5-1,TRBD1,TRBJ2-1,.,TGCGCCAGCAGCCCTACGGACAGGGGGTTCAATGAGCAGTTCTTC,CASSPTDRGFNEQFF
TRBV5-4,TRBD2,TRBJ2-7,.,TGTGCCAGCAGCTTGGTGGGCGGGAGGGCCGCCGAGCAGTACTTC,CASSLVGGRAAEQYF
TRBV6-6,.,TRBJ1-5,.,TGTGCCAGCAGTCCATCAGGGGTCACTCAGCCCCAGCATTTT,CASSPSGVTQPQHF
TRBV2,.,TRBJ2-1,few,TGTGCCAGCAGTGACGGCTGGGGGGATGAGCAGTTCTTC,CASSDGWGDEQFF
TRBV9,.,TRBJ2-2,.,TGTGCCAGCAGCGTAGCCGGACAGCTTACGGGCGGGGAGCTGTTTTTT,CASSVAGQLTGGELFF
TRBV7-3,.,TRBJ2-1,.,TGTGCCAGCAGACCTAGCCCCGGCTCCTACAATGAGCAGTTCTTC,CASRPSPGSYNEQFF
TRBV18,.,TRBJ2-7,few,TGTGCCAGCTCACCGCGCACAGACCTAACCTACGAGCAGTACTTC,CASSPRTDLTYEQYF
TRBV18,.,TRBJ1-2,once,TGTGCCAGCTCACCAGAACAGTCGTCCGGCTACACCTTC,CASSPEQSSGYTF
TRBV11-2,.,TRBJ1-2,.,TGTGCCAGCAGCTTAGATAGCAACGGCTACTATGGCTACACCTTC,CASSLDSNGYYGYTF
TRBV5-1,TRBD1,TRBJ1-1,.,TGCGCCAGCAGAGCAGGGGGCACTGAAGCTTTCTTT,CASRAGGTEAFF
TRBV19,TRBD1,TRBJ2-5,.,TGTGCCAGTAGTATATCTGTACAGGGGGCTCACGAGACCCAGTACTTC,CASSISVQGAHETQYF
TRBV19,.,TRBJ1-2,.,TGTGCCAGTAGTACCTATACAGGGTACGACTATGGCTACACCTTC,CASSTYTGYDYGYTF
TRBV2,.,TRBJ1-4,.,TGTGCCAGCAGGGCACAAGAAAATGAAAAACTGTTTTTT,CASRAQENEKLFF
TRBV28,.,TRBJ1-1,.,TGTGCCAGCAGAAGACAGCCTGCGAACACTGAAGCTTTCTTT,CASRRQPANTEAFF
TRBV4-3,TRBD2,TRBJ2-1,.,TGCGCCAGCAGCCCTCTGCTGAGCGGGGTGGACAATGAGCAGTTCTTC,CASSPLLSGVDNEQFF
TRBV2,TRBD1,TRBJ1-1,.,TGTGCCAGCACCATAGGTGGACAGGGGGCGGCTTTCTTT,CASTIGGQGAAFF